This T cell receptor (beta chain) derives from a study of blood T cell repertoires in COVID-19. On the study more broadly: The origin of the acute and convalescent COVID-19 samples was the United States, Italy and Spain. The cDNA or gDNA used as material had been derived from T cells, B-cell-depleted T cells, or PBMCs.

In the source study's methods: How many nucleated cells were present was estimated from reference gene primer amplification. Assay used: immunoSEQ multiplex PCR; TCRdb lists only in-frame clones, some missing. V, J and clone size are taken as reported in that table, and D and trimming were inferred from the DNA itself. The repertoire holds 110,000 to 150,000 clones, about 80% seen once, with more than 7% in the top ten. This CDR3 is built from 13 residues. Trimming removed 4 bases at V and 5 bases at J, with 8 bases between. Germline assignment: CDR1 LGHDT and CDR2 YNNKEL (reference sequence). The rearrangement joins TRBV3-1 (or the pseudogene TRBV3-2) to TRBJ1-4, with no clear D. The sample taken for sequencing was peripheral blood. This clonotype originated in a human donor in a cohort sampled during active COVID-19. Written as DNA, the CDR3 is TGTGCCAGCAGCCCTGCGGGGAATGAAAAACTGTTTTTT. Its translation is CASSPAGNEKLFF.